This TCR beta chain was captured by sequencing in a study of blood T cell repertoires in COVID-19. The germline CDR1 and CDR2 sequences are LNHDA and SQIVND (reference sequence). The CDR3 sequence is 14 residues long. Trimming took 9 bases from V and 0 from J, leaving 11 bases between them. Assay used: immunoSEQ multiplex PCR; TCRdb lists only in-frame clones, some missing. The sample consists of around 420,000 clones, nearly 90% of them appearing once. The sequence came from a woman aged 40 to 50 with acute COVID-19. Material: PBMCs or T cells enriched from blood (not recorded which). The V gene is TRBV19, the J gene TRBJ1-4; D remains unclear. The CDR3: CASKGSPTNEKLFF. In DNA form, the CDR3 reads TGTGCCAGCAAAGGGAGTCCAACTAATGAAAAACTGTTTTTT.